This T cell receptor (beta chain) was recorded in a study of response to subunit inactivated influenza vaccine. General study points: The authors proposed limited new T cell recruitment per seasonal influenza vaccination.

A remark on this clonotype: As yet, its antigen is unknown.

Germline-derived CDR1 and CDR2 are SGHTA and FQGNSA. V lost 4 bases and J 8 bases, leaving 11 bases between the germline ends. The CDR3 is 13 amino acids. TCRdb independently ran MiXCR on the RT-PCR reads; one entry per CDR3 protein. The top ten clones hold roughly 11% of a sample with over 650,000 distinct CDR3 sequences, around 18% of them seen once. The origin of this receptor is a man in his forties or fifties who received an inactivated influenza vaccine. The sample in question was PBMCs from blood, obtained more than 4 days after vaccination. The rearrangement joins TRBV7-2 to TRBJ1-4; weak D call: TRBD1 (6 bases). Here the CDR3 reads CASSWRQGEKLFF. The DNA for the CDR3 is TGTGCCAGCAGCTGGAGGCAGGGGGAAAAACTGTTTTTT. The whole variable domain, remainder taken from reference TRBV7-2 and TRBJ1-4, is GAGVSQSPSNKVTEKGKDVELRCDPISGHTALYWYRQSLGQGLEFLIYFQGNSAPDKSGLPSDRFSAERTGGSVSTLTIQRTQQEDSAVYLCASSWRQGEKLFFGSGTQLSVL.